The T cell receptor (beta chain) described here comes from a study of beta chain features in type 1 diabetes. As for the study in general: All samples yielded roughly 100,000,000 examined sorted cells.

Sequencing targeted expressed TCRB transcripts, as all isolated RNA had been reverse transcribed. Profiling relied on immunoSEQ multiplex PCR, and the TCRdb table lists in-frame clones only, not all of them. The profile shows 150,000 to 200,000 clones, roughly 60% of them singletons. With respect to this clone: Its antigen is currently unknown.

V dropped 4 bases and J dropped 1 base, with 16 bases sitting between them. This CDR3 has 15 residues. Looked up from germline, CDR1 is GTSNPN and CDR2 is SVGIG (reference sequence). Study conclusions and caveats: Junctions at VDJ sites from type 1 diabetes patients had fewer insertions and more deletions. Shorter templates may be favored by PCR, equally so in patients and controls. Patients with Type 1 diabetes showed moderately but significantly shorter TCRB CDR3s in all four CD4+ subsets.

Markers CD45RO/CCR7/CD25/CD127/CD95/CD27 served to sort CD4+ naive, central memory, regulatory and stem cell-like memory cells. The sample taken for sequencing was naive CD4+ T cells from blood. The rearrangement joins TRBV30 to TRBJ1-1; D not certain. This sequence originates from a young man with type 1 diabetes. In nucleotides, the CDR3 is TGTGCCTGGAAATCCCTTCGGGTAGGGAACACTGAAGCTTTCTTT. It specifies CAWKSLRVGNTEAFF. Full variable domain (missing parts from reference TRBV30 and TRBJ1-1): SQTIHQWPATLVQPVGSPLSLECTVEGTSNPNLYWYRQAAGRGLQLLFYSVGIGQISSEVPQNLSASRPQDRQFILSSKKLLLSDSGFYLCAWKSLRVGNTEAFFGQGTRLTVV.